These T cell receptor beta chains were read from a single sample in a study of T-cell memory formation after mild COVID-19. One entry per CDR3 protein, called by TCRdb with MiXCR from the 5' RACE reads. The repertoire holds about 44,000 distinct CDR3 sequences, with less than 8% as singletons. The sequencing input was PBMCs or a T cell subset sorted from them (not recorded which). The receptors come from an adult who had mild COVID-19 (a few samples of this study predate the infection). Cell type and time point are not known. Both conserved end residues are part of each CDR3. Fields, in order: D gene, J gene, V gene, CDR3 protein. D genes are given only for firm matches.

D gene: TRBD2; J gene: TRBJ2-3; V gene: TRBV12-3/TRBV12-4; CDR3 protein: CASSFAGGITDTQYF
D gene: NA; J gene: TRBJ2-1; V gene: TRBV3-1; CDR3 protein: CASSRTSGPYNEQFF
D gene: NA; J gene: TRBJ2-3; V gene: TRBV20-1; CDR3 protein: CSASGGSITDTQYF
D gene: TRBD1; J gene: TRBJ1-5; V gene: TRBV28; CDR3 protein: CASSFRDRLNQPQHF
D gene: NA; J gene: TRBJ1-1; V gene: TRBV5-1; CDR3 protein: CASSLDAHNMNTEAFF
D gene: NA; J gene: TRBJ2-7; V gene: TRBV7-9; CDR3 protein: CASSFGPRTPSYEQYF
D gene: NA; J gene: TRBJ1-2; V gene: TRBV5-1; CDR3 protein: CASSLVSDYGYTF
D gene: TRBD1; J gene: TRBJ1-1; V gene: TRBV6-5; CDR3 protein: CASRPTGGTEAFF
D gene: NA; J gene: TRBJ2-1; V gene: TRBV29-1; CDR3 protein: CSVAGSGYYNEQFF
D gene: TRBD2; J gene: TRBJ2-1; V gene: TRBV5-1; CDR3 protein: CASSARTSGSPFYNEQFF
D gene: TRBD2; J gene: TRBJ2-5; V gene: TRBV30; CDR3 protein: CAWSVGSGGAETQYF
D gene: TRBD2; J gene: TRBJ2-2; V gene: TRBV15; CDR3 protein: CATRVVAGTGELFF
D gene: NA; J gene: TRBJ2-2; V gene: TRBV7-8; CDR3 protein: CASSLAGVNTGELFF
D gene: TRBD1; J gene: TRBJ2-7; V gene: TRBV5-1; CDR3 protein: CASSLADRIRQYF
D gene: NA; J gene: TRBJ2-7; V gene: TRBV4-3; CDR3 protein: CASSQDSGQGGQYF
D gene: NA; J gene: TRBJ1-6; V gene: TRBV10-3; CDR3 protein: CAISGGESSYNSPLHF
D gene: NA; J gene: TRBJ1-2; V gene: TRBV29-1; CDR3 protein: CSAGDPSQAYGYTF
D gene: NA; J gene: TRBJ1-1; V gene: TRBV15; CDR3 protein: CATSMDLRNTEAFF
D gene: NA; J gene: TRBJ1-2; V gene: TRBV10-3; CDR3 protein: CAISDPPSAVYGYTF
D gene: NA; J gene: TRBJ2-3; V gene: TRBV11-1; CDR3 protein: CASSPGSLGTDTQYF
D gene: NA; J gene: TRBJ2-5; V gene: TRBV24-1; CDR3 protein: CATSGFFGETQYF
D gene: NA; J gene: TRBJ1-1; V gene: TRBV16; CDR3 protein: CASSQLRQSNEAFF
D gene: NA; J gene: TRBJ1-2; V gene: TRBV6-5; CDR3 protein: CASSYLSAQGPGGYGYTF
D gene: NA; J gene: TRBJ2-2; V gene: TRBV12-3/TRBV12-4; CDR3 protein: CASRLDGAGELFF
D gene: NA; J gene: TRBJ2-2; V gene: TRBV5-1; CDR3 protein: CASSGRAGNTGELFF
D gene: NA; J gene: TRBJ2-3; V gene: TRBV3-1; CDR3 protein: CASSQRRTAASTDTQYF
D gene: NA; J gene: TRBJ1-2; V gene: TRBV11-3; CDR3 protein: CASSLDGTSYGYTF
D gene: TRBD1; J gene: TRBJ2-1; V gene: TRBV5-1; CDR3 protein: CASSLGDSVDEQFF
D gene: NA; J gene: TRBJ2-1; V gene: TRBV7-9; CDR3 protein: CASSLTRGPYNEQFF
D gene: NA; J gene: TRBJ1-1; V gene: TRBV7-2; CDR3 protein: CASSLSNQWNTEAFF
D gene: NA; J gene: TRBJ1-5; V gene: TRBV5-8; CDR3 protein: CASSVQYNQPQHF
D gene: NA; J gene: TRBJ1-5; V gene: TRBV12-3/TRBV12-4; CDR3 protein: CASSLIGSQHF
D gene: TRBD2; J gene: TRBJ2-3; V gene: TRBV11-2; CDR3 protein: CASSQLAGRAYRTDTQYF
D gene: NA; J gene: TRBJ1-3; V gene: TRBV7-2; CDR3 protein: CASSLAQGNTIYF
D gene: TRBD1; J gene: TRBJ1-1; V gene: TRBV11-2; CDR3 protein: CASSHRRGLNTEAFF
D gene: TRBD1; J gene: TRBJ2-1; V gene: TRBV27; CDR3 protein: CASSTPGQGGNEQFF